These 9 T cell receptor beta chains share one sample of origin, sequenced in a study of T cells in Graves' hyperthyroidism and ophthalmopathy. Using RNA transcripts as the source, TCR beta CDR3 regions were amplified. The TCR CDR3 first-round RT-PCR relied on the HTBI primer set. MiXCR, run by TCRdb on the multiplex PCR reads, gives a single entry per CDR3 protein. The table has hundreds of thousands of distinct CDR3 sequences, about 13% seen once. The sequenced sample consisted of blood. Receptor source: a woman aged 18-29 years with Graves' hyperthyroidism.

Ten or more counts support this clonotype. This chain uses TRBV12-3 or TRBV12-4 with TRBJ2-3, with TRBD2 matching 16 bases. The junction had 8 bases not matched to a gene; V was cut back by 1 base and J by 4 bases. The CDR3 is 19 residues long. CDR3 sequence reads: CASSLGGSGLAGGADTQYF. For the CDR3, the DNA is TGTGCCAGCAGTTTAGGAGGCTCGGGACTAGCGGGAGGGGCAGATACGCAGTATTTT.

This clonotype showed up many times. This chain joins TRBV5-1 and TRBJ1-3; D may be TRBD1 (5 bases). Germline V gene sequence: CDR1 SGHRS, CDR2 YFSETQ. The CDR3 spans 15 residues. The V end lost 3 bases, the J end lost 0 bases, and 10 bases lay between the germline ends. CDR3 sequence (DNA): TGCGCCAGCAGCTCTACAGGCAGCTCTGGAAACACCATATATTTT. Protein: CASSSTGSSGNTIYF.

The table lists this clonotype with a few counts. This chain connects TRBV4-1 to TRBJ1-1; D may be TRBD1 (5 bases). The CDR3 covers 16 residues. Germline CDR1 reads MGHRA; CDR2 reads YSYEKL. Deletions cut 4 bases from V and 1 base from J, with 16 bases between. DNA for the CDR3: TGCGCCAGCAGCCCCGGACCCCGCGGGGGGAACACTGAAGCTTTCTTT. Encoded protein: CASSPGPRGGNTEAFF.

A few counts support this clonotype. The V gene is TRBV4-1, the J gene TRBJ1-1, with TRBD1 matching over 8 bases. Germline V gene data show CDR1 as MGHRA and CDR2 as YSYEKL. The CDR3 runs to 13 residues. Trimming took 5 bases from V and 8 from J; bases not matched to a gene: 7. The CDR3 loop is CASSLTGAPEAFF. The CDR3 bases are TGCGCCAGCAGCTTGACAGGGGCACCCGAAGCTTTCTTT.

Concerning this clonotype: This may come from a read error, since a much larger clone is one base off. The conserved phenylalanine or tryptophan is not found at the CDR3 terminus, so this likely reflects a read error. The chain employs TRBV12-3 or TRBV12-4 and TRBJ2-1; no definite D call. V lost 3 bases to trimming and J lost 5 bases, with 14 bases between them. The CDR3 has 15 residues. CDR3 DNA: TGTGCCAGCAGTTTTGAAGGTGGTGTAAACAATGAGCAGTTCTCC. Amino acids: CASSFEGGVNNEQFS.

This clonotype has ten or more counts. This chain links TRBV28 with TRBJ2-2; D is possibly TRBD1 (6 bases). Germline V CDR1 and CDR2: MDHEN, SYDVKM. V was shortened by 5 bases and J by 7 bases, with 14 bases between the two germline ends. The CDR3 runs to 14 residues. CDR3 bases: TGTGCCAGCAGTGGGCAGGGGCAAGACGGGGAGCTGTTTTTT. Its translation: CASSGQGQDGELFF.

In this sample, this clonotype turned up many times. The chain carries TRBV25-1 and TRBJ1-2, with D uncertain. From germline, CDR1 is MGHDK and CDR2 SYGVNS. The CDR3 consists of 13 residues. The V end lost 3 bases, the J end lost 2 bases, and 7 bases lay between the germline ends. The DNA of the CDR3 is TGTGCCAGCAGTGAGGTCCAGAACTATGGCTACACCTTC. Protein product: CASSEVQNYGYTF.

This clonotype has a handful of counts. The chain employs TRBV6-5 and TRBJ2-7; D gene uncertain. V was trimmed by 0 bases and J by 4 bases, leaving 7 bases between them. CDR3 length: 13 amino acids. Germline V gene lookup returns CDR1 MNHEY and CDR2 SVGAGI. The CDR3, as DNA: TGTGCCAGCAGTTACTCGCCGGAATACGAGCAGTACTTC. Its protein is CASSYSPEYEQYF.

Many counts were recorded for this clonotype. The V gene is TRBV10-1, the J gene TRBJ2-2; TRBD1 might be the D (5 bases). Germline CDR1 is WNHNN and CDR2 is SYGVQD (reference sequence). V lost 4 bases, J lost 5 bases, and 11 bases lay in between. The CDR3 loop spans 14 amino acids. As DNA, the CDR3 is TGCGCCAGCAGTGGGGGCTTTGGAACCGGGGAGCTGTTTTTT. Amino acids: CASSGGFGTGELFF.